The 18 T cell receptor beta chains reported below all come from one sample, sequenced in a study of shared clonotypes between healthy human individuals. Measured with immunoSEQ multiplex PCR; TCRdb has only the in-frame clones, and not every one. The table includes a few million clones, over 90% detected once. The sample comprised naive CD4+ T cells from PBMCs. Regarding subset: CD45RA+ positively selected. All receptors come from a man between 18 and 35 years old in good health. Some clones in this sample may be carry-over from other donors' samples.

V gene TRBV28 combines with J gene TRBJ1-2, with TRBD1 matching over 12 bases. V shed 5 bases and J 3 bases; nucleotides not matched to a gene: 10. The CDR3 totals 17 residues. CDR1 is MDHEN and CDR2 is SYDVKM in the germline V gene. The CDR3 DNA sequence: TGTGCCAGCAGTATCGGGACAGGGGGCGGCGGGGACTATGGCTACACCTTC. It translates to CASSIGTGGGGDYGYTF.

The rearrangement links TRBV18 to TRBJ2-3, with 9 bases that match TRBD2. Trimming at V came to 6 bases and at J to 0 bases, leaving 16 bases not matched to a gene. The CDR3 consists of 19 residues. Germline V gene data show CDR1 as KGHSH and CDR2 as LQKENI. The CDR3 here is CASSARSAGGRSSTDTQYF. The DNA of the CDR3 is TGTGCCAGCTCCGCCCGGTCGGCGGGAGGGCGATCTAGCACAGATACGCAGTATTTT.

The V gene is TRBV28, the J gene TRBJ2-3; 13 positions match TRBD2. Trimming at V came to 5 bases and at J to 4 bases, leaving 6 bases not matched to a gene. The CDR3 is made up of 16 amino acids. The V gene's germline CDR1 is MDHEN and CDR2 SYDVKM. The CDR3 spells CASSTTGTSGADTQYF. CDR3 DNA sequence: TGTGCCAGCAGTACAACCGGGACTAGCGGGGCAGATACGCAGTATTTT.

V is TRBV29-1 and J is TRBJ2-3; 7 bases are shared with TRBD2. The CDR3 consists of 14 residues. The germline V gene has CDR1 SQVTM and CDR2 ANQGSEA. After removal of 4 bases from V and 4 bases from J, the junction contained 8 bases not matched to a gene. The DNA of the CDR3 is TGCAGCGTTGGACGCGGGAGACCATCAGATACGCAGTATTTT. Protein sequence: CSVGRGRPSDTQYF.

The CDR3 reads CASSPISMREGSGELFF. CDR3 DNA sequence: TGTGCCAGCAGCCCGATTAGCATGAGGGAGGGATCCGGGGAGCTGTTTTTT. This rearrangement joins TRBV7-3 to TRBJ2-2; 7 bases match TRBD2. Germline trimming cut 5 bases from V and 6 bases from J; bases unmatched to any gene: 15. The germline CDR1 and CDR2 sequences are SGHTA and FQGTGA. The CDR3 has 17 amino acids. Combining the CDR3 with reference TRBV7-3 and TRBJ2-2 gives the whole variable domain GAGVSQTPSNKVTEKGKYVELRCDPISGHTALYWYRQSLGQGPEFLIYFQGTGAADDSGLPNDRFFAVRPEGSVSTLKIQRTERGDSAVYLCASSPISMREGSGELFFGEGSRLTVL.

The DNA for the CDR3 is TGCGCCAGCAGCCAAAGGCTAGCGGGAGCCGGGGAGCTGTTTTTT. This codes for CASSQRLAGAGELFF. The chain combines TRBV4-3 with TRBJ2-2, with 10 bases identical to TRBD2. CDR3 length: 15 amino acids. The germline gives CDR1 LGHNA, CDR2 YSLEER. J lost 6 bases, V lost 2 bases, and 3 bases had no gene match.

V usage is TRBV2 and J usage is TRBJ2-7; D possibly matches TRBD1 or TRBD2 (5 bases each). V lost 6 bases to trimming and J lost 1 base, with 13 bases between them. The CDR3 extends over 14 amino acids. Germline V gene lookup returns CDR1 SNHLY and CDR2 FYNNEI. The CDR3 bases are TGTGCCAGCAGCGACGGGACGGGATCCTACGAGCAGTACTTC. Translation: CASSDGTGSYEQYF.

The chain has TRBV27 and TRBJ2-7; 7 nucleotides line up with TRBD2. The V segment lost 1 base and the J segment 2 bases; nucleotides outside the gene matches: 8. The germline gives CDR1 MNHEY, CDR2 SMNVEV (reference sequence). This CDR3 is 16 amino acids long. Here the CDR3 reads CASSLLSRREPYEQYF. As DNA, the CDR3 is TGTGCCAGCAGTTTATTGTCTCGGCGGGAGCCCTACGAGCAGTACTTC.

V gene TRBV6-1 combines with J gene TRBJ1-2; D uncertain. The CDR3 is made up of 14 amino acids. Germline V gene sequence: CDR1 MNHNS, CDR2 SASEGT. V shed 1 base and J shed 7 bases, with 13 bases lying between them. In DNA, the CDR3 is TGTGCCAGCAGTGAAGGCGACTGGGGAGGTGGCTACACCTTC. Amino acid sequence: CASSEGDWGGGYTF.

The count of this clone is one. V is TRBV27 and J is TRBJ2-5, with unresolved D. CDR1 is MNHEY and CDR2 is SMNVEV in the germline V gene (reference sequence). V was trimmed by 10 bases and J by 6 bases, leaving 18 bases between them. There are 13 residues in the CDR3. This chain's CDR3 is CATQSGQVKTQYF. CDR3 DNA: TGTGCCACACAATCCGGCCAGGTGAAGACCCAGTACTTC.

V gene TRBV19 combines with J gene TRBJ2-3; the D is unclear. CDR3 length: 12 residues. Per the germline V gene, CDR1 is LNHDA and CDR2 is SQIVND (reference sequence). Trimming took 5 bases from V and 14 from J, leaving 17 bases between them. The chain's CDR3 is CASSSSKSSAYF. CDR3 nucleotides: TGTGCCAGTAGTTCTTCGAAAAGTTCGGCGTATTTT. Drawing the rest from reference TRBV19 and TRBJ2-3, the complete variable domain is DGGITQSPKYLFRKEGQNVTLSCEQNLNHDAMYWYRQDPGQGLRLIYYSQIVNDFQKGDIAEGYSVSREKKESFPLTVTSAQKNPTAFYLCASSSSKSSAYFGPGTRLTVL.

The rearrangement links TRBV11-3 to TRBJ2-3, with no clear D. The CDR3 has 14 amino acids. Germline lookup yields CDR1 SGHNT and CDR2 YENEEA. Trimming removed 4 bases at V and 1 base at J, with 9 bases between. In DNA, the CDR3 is TGTGCCAGCAGCTCGGACCCCCGCACAGATACGCAGTATTTT. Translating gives CASSSDPRTDTQYF.

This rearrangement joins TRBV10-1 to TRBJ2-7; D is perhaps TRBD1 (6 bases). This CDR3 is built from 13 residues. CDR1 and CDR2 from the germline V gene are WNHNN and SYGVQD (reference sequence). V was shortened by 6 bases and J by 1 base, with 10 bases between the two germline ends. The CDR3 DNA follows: TGCGCCAGCAGCAGGGGTCTTTCCTACGAGCAGTACTTC. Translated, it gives CASSRGLSYEQYF.

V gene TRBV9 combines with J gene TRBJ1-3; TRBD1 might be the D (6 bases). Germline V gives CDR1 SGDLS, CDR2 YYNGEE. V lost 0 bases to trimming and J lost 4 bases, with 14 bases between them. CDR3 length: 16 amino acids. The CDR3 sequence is CASSVAWGGPGNTIYF. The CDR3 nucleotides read TGTGCCAGCAGCGTAGCGTGGGGGGGGCCAGGAAACACCATATATTTT.

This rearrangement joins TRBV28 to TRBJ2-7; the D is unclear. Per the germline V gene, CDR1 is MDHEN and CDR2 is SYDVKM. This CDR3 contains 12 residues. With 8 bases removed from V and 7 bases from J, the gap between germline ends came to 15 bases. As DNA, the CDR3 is TGTGCCAGCGGATCGTCTATCTGGGAGCAGTACTTC. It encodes CASGSSIWEQYF. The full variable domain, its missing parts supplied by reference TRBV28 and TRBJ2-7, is DVKVTQSSRYLVKRTGEKVFLECVQDMDHENMFWYRQDPGLGLRLIYFSYDVKMKEKGDIPEGYSVSREKKERFSLILESASTNQTSMYLCASGSSIWEQYFGPGTRLTVT.

DNA for the CDR3: TGCGCCAGCAGCTTGTCGGGGACAGGGTTCTCCGAGCAGTACTTC. It yields the protein CASSLSGTGFSEQYF. This chain links TRBV5-1 with TRBJ2-7; 9 positions match TRBD1. This CDR3 has 15 amino acids. Trimming took 1 base from V and 6 from J; bases not matched to a gene: 8. The germline CDR1 and CDR2 sequences are SGHRS and YFSETQ.

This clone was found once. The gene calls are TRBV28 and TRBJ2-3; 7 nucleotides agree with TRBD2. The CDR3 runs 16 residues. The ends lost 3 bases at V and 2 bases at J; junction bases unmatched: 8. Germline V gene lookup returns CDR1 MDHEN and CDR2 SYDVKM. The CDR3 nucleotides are TGTGCCAGCAGTTTTTCGGGAGGTGCACTCACAGATACGCAGTATTTT. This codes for CASSFSGGALTDTQYF. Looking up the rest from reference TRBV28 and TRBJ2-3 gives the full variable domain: DVKVTQSSRYLVKRTGEKVFLECVQDMDHENMFWYRQDPGLGLRLIYFSYDVKMKEKGDIPEGYSVSREKKERFSLILESASTNQTSMYLCASSFSGGALTDTQYFGPGTRLTVL.

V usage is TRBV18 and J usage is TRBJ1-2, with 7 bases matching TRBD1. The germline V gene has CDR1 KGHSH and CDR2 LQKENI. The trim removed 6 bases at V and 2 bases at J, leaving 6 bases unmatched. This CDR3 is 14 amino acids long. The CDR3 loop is CASSIGRGNYGYTF. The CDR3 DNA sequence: TGTGCCAGCTCCATAGGCAGGGGGAACTATGGCTACACCTTC.